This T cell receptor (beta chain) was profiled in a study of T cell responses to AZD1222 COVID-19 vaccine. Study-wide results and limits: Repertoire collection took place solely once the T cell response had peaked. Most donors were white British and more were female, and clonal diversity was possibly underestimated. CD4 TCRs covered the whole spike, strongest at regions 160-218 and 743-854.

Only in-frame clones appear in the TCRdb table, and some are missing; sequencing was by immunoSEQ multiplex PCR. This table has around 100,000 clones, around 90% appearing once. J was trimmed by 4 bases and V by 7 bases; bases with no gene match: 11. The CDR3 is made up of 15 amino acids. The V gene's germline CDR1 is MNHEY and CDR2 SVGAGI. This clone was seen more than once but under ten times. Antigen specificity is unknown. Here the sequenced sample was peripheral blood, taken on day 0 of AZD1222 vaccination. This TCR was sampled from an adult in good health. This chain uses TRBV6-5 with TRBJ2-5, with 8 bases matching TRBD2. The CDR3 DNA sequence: TGTGCCAGCATTAAGTTAGCGGGAAGTTCAGAGACCCAGTACTTC. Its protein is CASIKLAGSSETQYF.